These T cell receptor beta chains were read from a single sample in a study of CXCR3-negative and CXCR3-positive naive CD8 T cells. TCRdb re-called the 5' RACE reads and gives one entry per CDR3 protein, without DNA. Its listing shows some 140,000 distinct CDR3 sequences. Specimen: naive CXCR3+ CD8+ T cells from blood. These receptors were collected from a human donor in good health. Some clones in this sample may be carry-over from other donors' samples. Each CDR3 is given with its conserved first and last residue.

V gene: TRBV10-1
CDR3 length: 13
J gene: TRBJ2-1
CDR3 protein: CASSDRASNEQFF

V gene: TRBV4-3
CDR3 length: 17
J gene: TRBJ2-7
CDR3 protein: CASSQVTSGGTSYEQYF

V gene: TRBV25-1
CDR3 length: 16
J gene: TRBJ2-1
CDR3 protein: CASSEFGVAGGSEQFF

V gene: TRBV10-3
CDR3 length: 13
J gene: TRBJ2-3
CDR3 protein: CAIFDGSTDTQYF

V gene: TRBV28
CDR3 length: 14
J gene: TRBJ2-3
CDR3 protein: CASSLISSTDTQYF

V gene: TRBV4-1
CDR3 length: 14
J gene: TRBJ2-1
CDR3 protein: CASSRTALYNEQFF

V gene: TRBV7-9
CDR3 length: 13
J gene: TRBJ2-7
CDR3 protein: CASSYREVDEQYF

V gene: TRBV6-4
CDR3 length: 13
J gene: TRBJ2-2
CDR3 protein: CASSDTNTGELFF

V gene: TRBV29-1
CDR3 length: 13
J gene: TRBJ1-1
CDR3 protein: CSPIPGTGTEAFF

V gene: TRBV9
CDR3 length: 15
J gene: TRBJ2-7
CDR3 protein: CASSPEGGRTYEQYF

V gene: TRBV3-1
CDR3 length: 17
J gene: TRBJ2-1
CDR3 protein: CASSQDWAGGPQNEQFF

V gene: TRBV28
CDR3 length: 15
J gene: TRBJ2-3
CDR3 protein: CASSLRTGVADTQYF

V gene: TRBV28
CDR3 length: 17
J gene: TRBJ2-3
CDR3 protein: CASSFRRMPERTDTQYF

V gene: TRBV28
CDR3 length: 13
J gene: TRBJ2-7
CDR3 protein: CASSFEGRDEQYF

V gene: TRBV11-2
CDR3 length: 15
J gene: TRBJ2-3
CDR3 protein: CASSSSGGAGDTQYF

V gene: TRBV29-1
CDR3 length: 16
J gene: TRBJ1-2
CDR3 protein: CSVEGTGEQANDGYTF

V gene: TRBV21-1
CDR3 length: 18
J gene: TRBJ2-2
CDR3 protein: CASSKHSASGTNTGELFF

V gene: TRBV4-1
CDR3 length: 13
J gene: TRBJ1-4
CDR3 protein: CASSQEGDEKLFF

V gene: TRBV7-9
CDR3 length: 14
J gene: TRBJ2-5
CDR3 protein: CASSLVLAQETQYF

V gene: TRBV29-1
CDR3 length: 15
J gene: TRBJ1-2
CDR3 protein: CSVVSRVGNTYGYTF

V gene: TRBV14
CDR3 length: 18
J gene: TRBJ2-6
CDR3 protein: CASSQVTGAYYGANVLTF

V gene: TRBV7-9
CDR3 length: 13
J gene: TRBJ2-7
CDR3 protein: CASSLNVGYEQYF

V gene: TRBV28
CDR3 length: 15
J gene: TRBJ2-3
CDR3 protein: CASSSSGGKTDTQYF

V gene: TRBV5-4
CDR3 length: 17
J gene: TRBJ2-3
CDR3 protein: CASSLSSGLQSTDTQYF

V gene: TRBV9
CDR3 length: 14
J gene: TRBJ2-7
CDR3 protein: CASSVGASSYEQYF

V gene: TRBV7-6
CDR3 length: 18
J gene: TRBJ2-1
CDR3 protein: CASSRPSPSGDEYNEQFF

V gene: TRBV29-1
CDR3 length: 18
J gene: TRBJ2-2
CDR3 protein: CSVEERRGTGTNTGELFF

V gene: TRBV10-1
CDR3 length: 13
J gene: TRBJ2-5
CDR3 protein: CASSEYPGETQYF

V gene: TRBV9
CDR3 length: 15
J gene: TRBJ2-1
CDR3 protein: CASSVGAGMLNEQFF

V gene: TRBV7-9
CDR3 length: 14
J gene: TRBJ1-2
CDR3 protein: CASSFLQGNYGYTF

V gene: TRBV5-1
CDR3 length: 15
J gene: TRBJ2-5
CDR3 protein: CASSLRDRAQETQYF

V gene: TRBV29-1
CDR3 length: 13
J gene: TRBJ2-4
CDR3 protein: CSVEERRLNIQYF

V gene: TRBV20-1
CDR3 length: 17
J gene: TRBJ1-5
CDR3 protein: CSATLGRVRLGDQPQHF

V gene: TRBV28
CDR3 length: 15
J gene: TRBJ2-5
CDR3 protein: CASSPELVGQETQYF

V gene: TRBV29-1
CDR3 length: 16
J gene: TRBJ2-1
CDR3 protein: CSVGASGTTLYNEQFF

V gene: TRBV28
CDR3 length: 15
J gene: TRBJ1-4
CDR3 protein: CASSPLTGGEEKLFF

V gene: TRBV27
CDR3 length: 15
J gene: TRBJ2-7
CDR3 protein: CASSLSGRGSYEQYF

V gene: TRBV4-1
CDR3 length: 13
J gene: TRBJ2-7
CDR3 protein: CASSQWVTYEQYF

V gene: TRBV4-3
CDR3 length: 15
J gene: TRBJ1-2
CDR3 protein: CASSQDGGTGDGYTF

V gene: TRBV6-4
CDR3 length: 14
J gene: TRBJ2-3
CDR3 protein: CASSGGTRTDTQYF

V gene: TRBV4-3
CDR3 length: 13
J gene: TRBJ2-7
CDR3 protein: CASSQSASYEQYF

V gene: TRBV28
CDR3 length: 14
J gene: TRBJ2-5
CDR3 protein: CASRTTGGWETQYF

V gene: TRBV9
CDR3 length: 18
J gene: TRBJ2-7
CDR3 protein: CASSVGVGGRDSTYEQYF

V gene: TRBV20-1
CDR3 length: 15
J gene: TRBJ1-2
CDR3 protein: CSARDKKSPGDGYTF

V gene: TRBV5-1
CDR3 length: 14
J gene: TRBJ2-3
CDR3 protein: CASAGLAPTDTQYF

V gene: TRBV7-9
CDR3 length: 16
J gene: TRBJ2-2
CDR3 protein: CASSHRDRSNTGELFF

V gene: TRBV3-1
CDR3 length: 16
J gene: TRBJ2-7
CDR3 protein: CASSQDGPGGTYEQYF

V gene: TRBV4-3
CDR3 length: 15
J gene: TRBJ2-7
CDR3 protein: CASSQGTSSSYEQYF